This TCR beta chain was sequenced in a study of OX40 agonist ivuxolimab in advanced cancers. Study summary: At doses from 0.01 to 10 mg/kg, patients were given intravenous ivuxolimab every 2 weeks.

General study points: Relative to CD4+, CD8+ T cells held more expanded clones on average.

For this clone: The antigen remains undetermined.

Looked up from germline, CDR1 is SGDLS and CDR2 is YYNGEE. V gave up 5 bases and J gave up 1 base, with 21 bases separating them. The CDR3 consists of 17 residues. Clones were sequenced by immunoSEQ multiplex PCR, and TCRdb holds only the in-frame ones, with some missing. The repertoire consists of some 100,000 clones, with roughly 90% occurring once and the leading ten covering around 0.58%. Autoimmune disease history or systemic immunosuppression was exclusionary. This TCR derives from an adult with an advanced solid tumor such as melanoma, head and neck, liver or kidney cancer. Source: CD4+ or CD8+ T cells sorted from blood, taken in a trial of the OX40 agonist ivuxolimab. J is TRBJ1-1 and V is TRBV9; no clear D. CDR3 DNA sequence: TGTGCCAGCAGTCTAATTCCCATGGGCTTAGGGAACACTGAAGCTTTCTTT. It is translated as CASSLIPMGLGNTEAFF.